The 28 T cell receptor beta chains presented below share a single source sample, sequenced in a study of OX40 agonist ivuxolimab in advanced cancers. Clones were sequenced by immunoSEQ multiplex PCR, and TCRdb holds only the in-frame ones, with some missing. This table holds around 77,000 clones, approximately 89% found once. This specimen was CD4+ or CD8+ T cells sorted from blood, taken in a trial of the OX40 agonist ivuxolimab. Receptors were obtained from an adult with an advanced solid tumor such as melanoma, head and neck, liver or kidney cancer.

This chain joins TRBV30 and TRBJ1-2; 7 nucleotides align to TRBD1. The CDR3 extends over 14 amino acids. V shed 6 bases and J 4 bases; nucleotides not matched to a gene: 11. Looked up from germline, CDR1 is GTSNPN and CDR2 is SVGIG (reference sequence). The CDR3 DNA sequence: TGTGCCTGTCCGAGGGGACAGATTATCTATGGCTACACCTTC. Translated: CACPRGQIIYGYTF.

A single count supports this clone. The chain joins TRBV7-8 to TRBJ1-5; D is ambiguous. V lost 5 bases and J 0 bases, leaving 14 bases between the germline ends. The CDR3 sequence is 16 residues long. CDR1 and CDR2 from the germline V gene are SGHVS and FQNEAQ. The CDR3 coding sequence is TGTGCCAGCAGCCGCTCGGCCAGTTATAGCAATCAGCCCCAGCATTTT. Translation: CASSRSASYSNQPQHF.

The chain is built from TRBV7-9 and TRBJ2-1; D is unresolved. The CDR3 extends over 15 amino acids. Trimming removed 1 base at V and 4 bases at J, with 11 bases between. Germline lookup yields CDR1 SEHNR and CDR2 FQNEAQ (reference sequence). The CDR3 reads CASSLDRALYNEQFF. The CDR3 DNA reads as TGTGCCAGCAGCTTAGATAGGGCTCTGTACAATGAGCAGTTCTTC.

The chain uses TRBV6-1 and TRBJ1-2, with D perhaps TRBD1 (6 bases). CDR3 length: 12 residues. CDR1 is MNHNS, CDR2 SASEGT, per germline. V lost 3 bases to trimming and J lost 4 bases, with 6 bases between them. The CDR3 DNA is TGTGCCAGCAGTGAGACAGGCTATGGCTACACCTTC. Translation: CASSETGYGYTF.

The V call is TRBV19, the J call TRBJ2-2, with a possible D match to TRBD1 (6 bases). Trimming stripped 7 bases from V and 5 bases from J, with 23 bases between. CDR3 length: 17 amino acids. Germline loops: CDR1 LNHDA, CDR2 SQIVND (reference sequence). CDR3 in DNA: TGTGCCAGTACCCGGAGACAGGCCCGCCAAGGGACCGGGGAGCTGTTTTTT. Amino acids: CASTRRQARQGTGELFF.

This chain connects TRBV5-4 to TRBJ1-2, with D uncertain. The V and J ends lost 0 bases and 4 bases respectively, with 13 bases between them. Germline V gene sequence: CDR1 SGHNT, CDR2 YYREEE (reference sequence). The CDR3 is 15 amino acids. CDR3 sequence reads: CASSLASQGFYGYTF. In nucleotides, the CDR3 is TGTGCCAGCAGCTTGGCCAGCCAAGGGTTCTATGGCTACACCTTC. Full variable domain (rest looked up from reference TRBV5-4 and TRBJ1-2): ETGVTQSPTHLIKTRGQQVTLRCSSQSGHNTVSWYQQALGQGPQFIFQYYREEENGRGNFPPRFSGLQFPNYSSELNVNALELDDSALYLCASSLASQGFYGYTFGSGTRLTVV.

J is TRBJ1-1 and V is TRBV5-1; possible D gene TRBD1, 5 bases. With 3 bases removed from V and 1 base from J, the gap between germline ends came to 16 bases. The germline CDR1 and CDR2 sequences are SGHRS and YFSETQ. CDR3 length: 16 amino acids. In nucleotides, the CDR3 is TGCGCCAGCAGCTACCGAGGGGCCGTAGAGAACACTGAAGCTTTCTTT. The encoded protein is CASSYRGAVENTEAFF. Supplemented by reference TRBV5-1 and TRBJ1-1, the full variable domain reads KAGVTQTPRYLIKTRGQQVTLSCSPISGHRSVSWYQQTPGQGLQFLFEYFSETQRNKGNFPGRFSGRQFSNSRSEMNVSTLELGDSALYLCASSYRGAVENTEAFFGQGTRLTVV.

The chain combines TRBV12-5 with TRBJ2-1, with 8 bases lining up with TRBD2. Germline V lookup: CDR1 LGHNT, CDR2 FRNRAP. V was clipped by 5 bases and J by 0 bases; unmatched bases: 3. This CDR3 has 15 residues. The CDR3: CASGSSGTSYNEQFF. The CDR3 region has the DNA TGTGCTAGTGGTAGTAGCGGGACCTCCTACAATGAGCAGTTCTTC.

The chain carries TRBV4-1 and TRBJ1-3; no clear D gene. The germline V gene has CDR1 MGHRA and CDR2 YSYEKL. The CDR3 has 17 residues. Trimming removed 3 bases at V and 0 bases at J, with 15 bases between. The DNA of the CDR3 is TGCGCCAGCAGCCAGGACTCGGCCTATCACTCTGGAAACACCATATATTTT. Amino acids: CASSQDSAYHSGNTIYF.

The chain recombines TRBV7-2 with TRBJ1-5; D possibly corresponds to TRBD1 (6 bases). This CDR3 comprises 14 residues. Germline assignment: CDR1 SGHTA and CDR2 FQGNSA. V lost 5 bases and J lost 3, with 11 bases in between. DNA of the CDR3: TGTGCCAGCAGCCCGACAGGTAACAATCAGCCCCAGCATTTT. This sequence encodes CASSPTGNNQPQHF.

The rearrangement links TRBV4-1 to TRBJ2-1, with D possibly TRBD1 on 6 matching bases. The CDR3 is made up of 17 amino acids. CDR1 and CDR2 from the germline V gene are MGHRA and YSYEKL. V was cut by 5 bases and J by 8 bases, with 25 bases left in between. The CDR3 reads CASSEPKNRVRNDEQFF. DNA for the CDR3: TGCGCCAGCAGCGAGCCCAAAAACAGGGTAAGAAACGATGAGCAGTTCTTC.

The chain links TRBV2 to TRBJ2-2; 7 bases align to TRBD1. Germline V gene sequence: CDR1 SNHLY, CDR2 FYNNEI. The CDR3 runs 11 residues. The CDR3 DNA sequence: TGTGCTTACAGGGGCACCGGGGAGCTGTTTTTT. It translates to CAYRGTGELFF.

The J gene is TRBJ2-7, the V gene TRBV2; D is unresolved. Per germline, CDR1 SNHLY and CDR2 FYNNEI. This CDR3 is 13 amino acids long. Between the trimmed V and J ends, which lost 7 bases and 1 base, there was a span of 11 bases. CDR3 coding DNA: TGTGCCAGCATTCCGACGAGATCCTACGAGCAGTACTTC. This codes for CASIPTRSYEQYF. Complete variable domain (other parts from reference TRBV2 and TRBJ2-7): EPEVTQTPSHQVTQMGQEVILRCVPISNHLYFYWYRQILGQKVEFLVSFYNNEISEKSEIFDDQFSVERPDGSNFTLKIRSTKLEDSAMYFCASIPTRSYEQYFGPGTRLTVT.

The chain links TRBV25-1 to TRBJ2-7, with TRBD2 as a possible D gene (5 bases). Germline CDR1 and CDR2: MGHDK and SYGVNS. V gave up 2 bases and J gave up 10 bases, with 12 bases separating them. The CDR3 loop spans 12 amino acids. The DNA for the CDR3 is TGTGCCAGCAGTGAACTACGAGGGATACAGTACTTC. Its translation: CASSELRGIQYF.

The V and J genes are TRBV11-2 and TRBJ2-7, with D perhaps TRBD1 (6 bases). There are 16 residues in the CDR3. Germline CDR1 is SGHAT and CDR2 is FQNNGV. Trimming shortened V by 1 base and J by 3 bases, and 16 bases separated the two germline ends. CDR3 in amino acids: CASSLGGWGPFYEQYF. CDR3 bases: TGTGCCAGCAGCTTAGGAGGGTGGGGGCCCTTCTACGAGCAGTACTTC.

V usage is TRBV19 and J usage is TRBJ1-6; D is possibly TRBD1 (5 bases). Trimming removed 5 bases at V and 9 bases at J, with 11 bases between. There are 13 residues in the CDR3. Germline V lookup: CDR1 LNHDA, CDR2 SQIVND (reference sequence). The CDR3, as DNA: TGTGCCAGTAGTTCAAGAGGGGTTTCACCCCTCCACTTT. This gives the protein CASSSRGVSPLHF.

This rearrangement joins TRBV28 to TRBJ1-5; 11 nucleotides line up with TRBD1. The trim removed 5 bases at V and 0 bases at J, leaving 6 bases unmatched. Germline values: CDR1 MDHEN, CDR2 SYDVKM. The length of the CDR3 is 17 residues. CDR3 sequence (DNA): TGTGCCAGCAGTATGGGACAGGGGGGCAATAGCAATCAGCCCCAGCATTTT. Protein product: CASSMGQGGNSNQPQHF. Using reference TRBV28 and TRBJ1-5 for the parts outside the CDR3, the full variable domain is DVKVTQSSRYLVKRTGEKVFLECVQDMDHENMFWYRQDPGLGLRLIYFSYDVKMKEKGDIPEGYSVSREKKERFSLILESASTNQTSMYLCASSMGQGGNSNQPQHFGDGTRLSIL.

The chain combines TRBV5-1 with TRBJ1-5, with unresolved D. The CDR3 extends over 13 amino acids. CDR1 and CDR2 from the germline V gene are SGHRS and YFSETQ. Trimming left V 4 bases short and J 5 bases short, with 10 bases between. The CDR3 DNA reads as TGCGCCAGCAGCATTACTTCCGATCAGCCCCAGCATTTT. Its translation is CASSITSDQPQHF. The full variable domain, in which reference TRBV5-1 and TRBJ1-5 provide the parts outside the CDR3, is KAGVTQTPRYLIKTRGQQVTLSCSPISGHRSVSWYQQTPGQGLQFLFEYFSETQRNKGNFPGRFSGRQFSNSRSEMNVSTLELGDSALYLCASSITSDQPQHFGDGTRLSIL.

This clone was counted a single time. J is TRBJ1-3 and V is TRBV7-9; D gene ambiguous. The CDR3 runs to 15 residues. Trimming left V 1 base short and J 4 bases short, with 11 bases between. Germline CDR1 SEHNR, CDR2 FQNEAQ (reference sequence). The CDR3 sequence is CASSLDRGGGNTIYF. CDR3 in DNA: TGTGCCAGCAGCTTAGACCGCGGAGGAGGAAACACCATATATTTT.

This chain connects TRBV14 to TRBJ2-5; TRBD2 matches at 9 bases. There are 15 residues in the CDR3. Germline V gene lookup returns CDR1 SGHDN and CDR2 FVKESK. V lost 4 bases and J lost 3; bases outside the gene matches: 6. In DNA, the CDR3 is TGTGCCAGCAGCCCGGTGAGGACTAGCGAAGAGACCCAGTACTTC. It is translated as CASSPVRTSEETQYF.

The chain links TRBV6-5 to TRBJ2-7, with TRBD2 identical over 15 bases. Trimming removed 1 base from V and 9 bases from J; junction bases left unmatched: 1. The CDR3 runs 14 residues. Germline loops: CDR1 MNHEY, CDR2 SVGAGI. The CDR3 nucleotides read TGTGCCAGCAGTTACTGGACTAGCGGGAGGGGGCAGTACTTC. Residues: CASSYWTSGRGQYF.

CDR3 residues: CASSLQGTYEQYF. DNA for the CDR3: TGCGCCAGCAGCTTGCAGGGTACCTACGAGCAGTACTTC. The rearrangement joins TRBV5-1 to TRBJ2-7; D may be TRBD1 (5 bases). Germline V gene lookup returns CDR1 SGHRS and CDR2 YFSETQ. V was clipped by 1 base and J by 2 bases, with 7 bases between them. The CDR3 contains 13 residues.

The rearrangement uses TRBV28 and TRBJ1-4; a weak D match, TRBD1 (5 bases). The length of the CDR3 is 14 residues. The germline V gene encodes CDR1 MDHEN and CDR2 SYDVKM. V was trimmed by 6 bases and J by 4 bases, leaving 12 bases between them. CDR3 in amino acids: CASSSLRGNEKLFF. DNA of the CDR3: TGTGCCAGCAGCTCCCTTAGGGGTAATGAAAAACTGTTTTTT.

This clone was detected a few times. This sequence joins TRBV6-6 and TRBJ1-3; D gene ambiguous. The CDR3 contains 11 residues. Germline V gives CDR1 MNHNY, CDR2 SVGAGI (reference sequence). The V gene lost 3 bases and the J gene lost 9 bases, with 6 bases spanning the gap. The CDR3 bases are TGTGCCAGCAGTTATGGGCCCACCATATATTTT. As protein: CASSYGPTIYF.

V is TRBV7-9 and J is TRBJ1-2; TRBD1 aligns across 8 bases. Germline V gives CDR1 SEHNR, CDR2 FQNEAQ (reference sequence). The CDR3 contains 11 residues. Unmatched junction bases numbered 1, after V lost 5 bases and J lost 8 bases. This CDR3 reads CASSRQGGYTF. The CDR3 DNA is TGTGCCAGCAGCCGACAGGGGGGCTACACCTTC.

V usage is TRBV30 and J usage is TRBJ1-2; D is possibly TRBD1 (6 bases). The CDR3 extends over 16 amino acids. Per germline, CDR1 GTSNPN and CDR2 SVGIG (reference sequence). With 0 bases removed from V and 0 bases from J, the gap between germline ends came to 14 bases. The CDR3 DNA follows: TGTGCCTGGAGTGTACGAAGGGGGGCGACTAACTATGGCTACACCTTC. Translating it yields CAWSVRRGATNYGYTF.

The rearrangement links TRBV11-2 to TRBJ1-2, with TRBD1 identical over 8 bases. Germline CDR1 reads SGHAT; CDR2 reads FQNNGV. This CDR3 has 17 amino acids. The V gene end was trimmed by 4 bases and the J gene end by 1 base; junction bases not matched to a gene: 11. In DNA form, the CDR3 reads TGTGCCAGCAGCTCCCGACAGGGGAGGACCTTTAACTATGGCTACACCTTC. Protein: CASSSRQGRTFNYGYTF.

The chain has TRBV4-2 and TRBJ2-5; 12 bases agree with TRBD2. This CDR3 comprises 15 residues. Trimming removed 5 bases from V and 5 bases from J; junction bases left unmatched: 6. The germline V gene encodes CDR1 LGHNA and CDR2 YNFKEQ. The CDR3 protein is CASSSSGGAGETQYF. DNA for the CDR3: TGTGCCAGCAGCTCTAGCGGGGGGGCTGGGGAGACCCAGTACTTC.